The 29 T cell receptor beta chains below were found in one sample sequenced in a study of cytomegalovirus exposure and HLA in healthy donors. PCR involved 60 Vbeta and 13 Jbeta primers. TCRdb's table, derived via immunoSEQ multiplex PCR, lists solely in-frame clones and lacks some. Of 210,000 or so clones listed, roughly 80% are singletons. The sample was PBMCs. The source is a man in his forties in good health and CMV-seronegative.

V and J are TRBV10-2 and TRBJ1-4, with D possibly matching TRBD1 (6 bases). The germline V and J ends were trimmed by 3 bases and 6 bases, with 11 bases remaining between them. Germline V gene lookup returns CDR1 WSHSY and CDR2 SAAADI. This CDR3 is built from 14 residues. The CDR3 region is CASSDFRGYEKLFF. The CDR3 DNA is TGCGCCAGCAGTGACTTCAGGGGTTATGAAAAACTGTTTTTT.

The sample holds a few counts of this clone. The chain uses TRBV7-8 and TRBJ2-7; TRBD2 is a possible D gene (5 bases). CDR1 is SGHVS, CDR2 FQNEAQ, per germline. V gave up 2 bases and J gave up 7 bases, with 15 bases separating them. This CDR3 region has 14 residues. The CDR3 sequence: CASSLSTWTGEQYF. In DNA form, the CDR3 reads TGTGCCAGCAGCTTATCAACTTGGACTGGGGAGCAGTACTTC.

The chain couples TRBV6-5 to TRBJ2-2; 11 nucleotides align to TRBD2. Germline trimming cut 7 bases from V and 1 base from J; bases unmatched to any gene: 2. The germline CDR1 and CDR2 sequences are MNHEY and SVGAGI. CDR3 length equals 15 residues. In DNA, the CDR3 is TGTGCCAGCACAACTAGCGGGAGGAACACCGGGGAGCTGTTTTTT. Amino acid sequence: CASTTSGRNTGELFF.

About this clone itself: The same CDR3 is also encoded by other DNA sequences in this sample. Here the CDR3 DNA reads TGTGCCAGCAGGGACAGGGGGACCGCTAATGAAAAACTGTTTTTT. Translated, it gives CASRDRGTANEKLFF. The chain employs TRBV2 and TRBJ1-4, with 10 positions matching TRBD1. Germline trimming cut 6 bases from V and 3 bases from J; bases unmatched to any gene: 4. The CDR3 contains 15 residues. Per germline, CDR1 SNHLY and CDR2 FYNNEI.

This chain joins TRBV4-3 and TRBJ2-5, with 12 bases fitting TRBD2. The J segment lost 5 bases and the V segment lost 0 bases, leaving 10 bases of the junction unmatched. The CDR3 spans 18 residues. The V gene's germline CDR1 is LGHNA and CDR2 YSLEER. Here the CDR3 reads CASSQDPLAGGLGETQYF. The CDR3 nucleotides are TGCGCCAGCAGCCAAGATCCGCTAGCGGGGGGGCTCGGGGAGACCCAGTACTTC.

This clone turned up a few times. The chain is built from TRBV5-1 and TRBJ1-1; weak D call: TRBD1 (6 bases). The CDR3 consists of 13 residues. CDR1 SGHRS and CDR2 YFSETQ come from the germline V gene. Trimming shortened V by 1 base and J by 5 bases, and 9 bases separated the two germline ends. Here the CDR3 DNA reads TGCGCCAGCAGCTTGCCAGGGGTGACTGAAGCTTTCTTT. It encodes CASSLPGVTEAFF.

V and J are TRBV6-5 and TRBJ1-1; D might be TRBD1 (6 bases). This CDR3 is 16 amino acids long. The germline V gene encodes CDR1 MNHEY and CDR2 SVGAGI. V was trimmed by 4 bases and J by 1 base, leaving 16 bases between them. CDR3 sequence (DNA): TGTGCCAGCAGTTTTCGGACCCTAGGGGGGAACACTGAAGCTTTCTTT. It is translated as CASSFRTLGGNTEAFF.

CDR3 region: CASIANTEAFF. The CDR3, as DNA: TGTGCCAGTATAGCTAACACTGAAGCTTTCTTT. The chain employs TRBV19 and TRBJ1-1; D gene unclear. Germline lookup yields CDR1 LNHDA and CDR2 SQIVND (reference sequence). Trimming left V 7 bases short and J 2 bases short, with 5 bases between. This CDR3 has 11 residues.

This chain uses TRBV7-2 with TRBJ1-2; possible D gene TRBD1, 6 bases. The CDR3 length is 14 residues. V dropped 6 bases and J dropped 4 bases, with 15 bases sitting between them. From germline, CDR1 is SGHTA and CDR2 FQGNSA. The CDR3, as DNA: TGTGCCAGCAGTCAGCAGTCGGACAGCTATGGCTACACCTTC. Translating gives CASSQQSDSYGYTF. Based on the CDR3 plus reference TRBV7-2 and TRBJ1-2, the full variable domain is GAGVSQSPSNKVTEKGKDVELRCDPISGHTALYWYRQSLGQGLEFLIYFQGNSAPDKSGLPSDRFSAERTGGSVSTLTIQRTQQEDSAVYLCASSQQSDSYGYTFGSGTRLTVV.

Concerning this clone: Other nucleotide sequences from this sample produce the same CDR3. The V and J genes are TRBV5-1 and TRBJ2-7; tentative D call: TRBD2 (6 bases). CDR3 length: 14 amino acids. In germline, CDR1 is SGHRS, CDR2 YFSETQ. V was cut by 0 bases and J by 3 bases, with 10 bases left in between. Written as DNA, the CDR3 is TGCGCCAGCAGCTTGGGTCAGGGAGGCTACGAGCAGTACTTC. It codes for CASSLGQGGYEQYF. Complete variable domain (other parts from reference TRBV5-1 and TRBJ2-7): KAGVTQTPRYLIKTRGQQVTLSCSPISGHRSVSWYQQTPGQGLQFLFEYFSETQRNKGNFPGRFSGRQFSNSRSEMNVSTLELGDSALYLCASSLGQGGYEQYFGPGTRLTVT.

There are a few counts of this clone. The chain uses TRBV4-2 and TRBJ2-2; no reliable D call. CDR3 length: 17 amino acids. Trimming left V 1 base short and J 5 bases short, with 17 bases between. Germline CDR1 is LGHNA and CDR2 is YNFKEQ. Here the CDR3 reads CASSQGIGRSSTGELFF. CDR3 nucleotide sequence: TGTGCCAGCAGCCAAGGGATAGGCCGATCTAGTACCGGGGAGCTGTTTTTT.

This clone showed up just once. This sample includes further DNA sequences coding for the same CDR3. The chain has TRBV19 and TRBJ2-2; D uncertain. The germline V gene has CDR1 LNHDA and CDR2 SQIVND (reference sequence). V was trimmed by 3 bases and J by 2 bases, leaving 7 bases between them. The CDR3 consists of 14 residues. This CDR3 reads CASSIAVNTGELFF. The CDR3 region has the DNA TGTGCCAGTAGTATCGCAGTCAACACCGGGGAGCTGTTTTTT.

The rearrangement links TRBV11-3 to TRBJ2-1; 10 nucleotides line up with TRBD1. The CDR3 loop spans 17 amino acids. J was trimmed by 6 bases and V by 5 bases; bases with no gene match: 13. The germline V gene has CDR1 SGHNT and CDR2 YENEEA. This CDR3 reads CASSPYCRDRGFNEQFF. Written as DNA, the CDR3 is TGTGCCAGCAGCCCTTATTGCCGGGACAGGGGATTCAATGAGCAGTTCTTC.

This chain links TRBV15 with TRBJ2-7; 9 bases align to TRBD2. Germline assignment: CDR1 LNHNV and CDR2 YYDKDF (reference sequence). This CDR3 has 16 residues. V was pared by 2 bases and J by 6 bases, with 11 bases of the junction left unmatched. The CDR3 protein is CATSRSGASGTLEQYF. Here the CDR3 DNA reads TGTGCCACCAGCAGATCGGGGGCTAGCGGGACCCTCGAGCAGTACTTC.

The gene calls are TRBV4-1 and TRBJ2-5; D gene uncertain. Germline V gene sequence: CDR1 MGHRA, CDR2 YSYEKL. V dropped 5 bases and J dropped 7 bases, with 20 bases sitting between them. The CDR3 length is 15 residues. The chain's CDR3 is CASSDDPDFLGTQYF. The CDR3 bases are TGCGCCAGCAGCGACGACCCCGACTTTTTGGGGACCCAGTACTTC.

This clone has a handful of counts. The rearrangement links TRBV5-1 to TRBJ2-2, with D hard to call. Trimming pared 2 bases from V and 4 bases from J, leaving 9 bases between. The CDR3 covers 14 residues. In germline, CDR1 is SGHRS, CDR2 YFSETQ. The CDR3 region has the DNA TGCGCCAGCAGCTTAAAATTCGGCACCGGGGAGCTGTTTTTT. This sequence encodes CASSLKFGTGELFF.

The CDR3: CASSSPRSSYNEQFF. The CDR3 DNA reads as TGTGCCAGCAGCTCCCCTAGGAGCTCCTACAATGAGCAGTTCTTC. The chain uses TRBV9 and TRBJ2-1; D ambiguous. The length of the CDR3 is 15 residues. Trimming cost V 4 bases and J 0 bases, with 11 bases left between them. Germline CDR1 SGDLS, CDR2 YYNGEE.

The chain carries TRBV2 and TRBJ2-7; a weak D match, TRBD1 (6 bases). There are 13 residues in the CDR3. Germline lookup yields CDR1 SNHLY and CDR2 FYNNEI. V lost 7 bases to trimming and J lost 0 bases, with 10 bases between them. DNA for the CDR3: TGTGCCAGCAAATCGGACAGCTCCTACGAGCAGTACTTC. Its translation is CASKSDSSYEQYF. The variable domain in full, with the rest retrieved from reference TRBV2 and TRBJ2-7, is EPEVTQTPSHQVTQMGQEVILRCVPISNHLYFYWYRQILGQKVEFLVSFYNNEISEKSEIFDDQFSVERPDGSNFTLKIRSTKLEDSAMYFCASKSDSSYEQYFGPGTRLTVT.

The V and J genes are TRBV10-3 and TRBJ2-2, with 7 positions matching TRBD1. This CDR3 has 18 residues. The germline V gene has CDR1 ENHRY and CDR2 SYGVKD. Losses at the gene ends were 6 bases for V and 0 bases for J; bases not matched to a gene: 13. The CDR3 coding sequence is TGTGCCATCAGGGTGCAGGCGGGCCAGGGGGCGAACACCGGGGAGCTGTTTTTT. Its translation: CAIRVQAGQGANTGELFF.

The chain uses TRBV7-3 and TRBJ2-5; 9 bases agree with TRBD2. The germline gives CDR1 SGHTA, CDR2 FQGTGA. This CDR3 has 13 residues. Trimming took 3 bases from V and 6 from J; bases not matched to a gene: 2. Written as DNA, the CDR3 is TGTGCCAGCAGCTTCGGGACTAGCCAGACCCAGTACTTC. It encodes CASSFGTSQTQYF.

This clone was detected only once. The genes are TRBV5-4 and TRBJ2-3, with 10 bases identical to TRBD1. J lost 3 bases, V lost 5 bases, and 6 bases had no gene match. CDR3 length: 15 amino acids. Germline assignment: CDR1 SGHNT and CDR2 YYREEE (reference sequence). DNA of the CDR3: TGTGCCAGCAGTTCCCGGACAGGGGGAACAGATACGCAGTATTTT. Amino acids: CASSSRTGGTDTQYF.

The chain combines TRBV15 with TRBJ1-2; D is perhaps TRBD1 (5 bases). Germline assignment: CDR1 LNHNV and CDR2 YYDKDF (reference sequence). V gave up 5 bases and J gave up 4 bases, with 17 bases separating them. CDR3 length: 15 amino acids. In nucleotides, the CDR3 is TGTGCCACCAGCGATACTACAGGTTTAAGCTATGGCTACACCTTC. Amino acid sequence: CATSDTTGLSYGYTF.

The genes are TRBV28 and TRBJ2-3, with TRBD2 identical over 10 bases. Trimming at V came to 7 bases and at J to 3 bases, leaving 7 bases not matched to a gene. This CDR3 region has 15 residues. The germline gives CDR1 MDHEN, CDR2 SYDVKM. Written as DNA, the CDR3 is TGTGCCAGCAAGCTAGCGGGAGCTTATACAGATACGCAGTATTTT. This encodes CASKLAGAYTDTQYF.

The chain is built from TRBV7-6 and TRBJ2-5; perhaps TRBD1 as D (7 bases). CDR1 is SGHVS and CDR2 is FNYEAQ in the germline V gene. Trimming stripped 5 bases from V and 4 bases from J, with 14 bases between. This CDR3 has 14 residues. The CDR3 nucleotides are TGTGCCAGCAGCCGGGGGCAGGGGGGAGAGACCCAGTACTTC. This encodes CASSRGQGGETQYF.

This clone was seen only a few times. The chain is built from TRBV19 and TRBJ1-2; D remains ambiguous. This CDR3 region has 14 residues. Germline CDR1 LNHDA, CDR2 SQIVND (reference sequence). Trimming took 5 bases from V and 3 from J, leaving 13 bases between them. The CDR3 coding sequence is TGTGCCAGTAGTGCCCTCGGGGATTACTATGGCTACACCTTC. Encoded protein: CASSALGDYYGYTF. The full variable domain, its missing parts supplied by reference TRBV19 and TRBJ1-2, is DGGITQSPKYLFRKEGQNVTLSCEQNLNHDAMYWYRQDPGQGLRLIYYSQIVNDFQKGDIAEGYSVSREKKESFPLTVTSAQKNPTAFYLCASSALGDYYGYTFGSGTRLTVV.

The CDR3 spells CASSVSGVSNQPQHF. DNA of the CDR3: TGTGCCAGCAGCGTATCAGGGGTAAGCAATCAGCCCCAGCATTTT. The J gene is TRBJ1-5, the V gene TRBV9; D may be TRBD1 (6 bases). The germline V and J ends were trimmed by 1 base and 1 base, with 9 bases remaining between them. Per the germline V gene, CDR1 is SGDLS and CDR2 is YYNGEE. CDR3 length equals 15 residues.

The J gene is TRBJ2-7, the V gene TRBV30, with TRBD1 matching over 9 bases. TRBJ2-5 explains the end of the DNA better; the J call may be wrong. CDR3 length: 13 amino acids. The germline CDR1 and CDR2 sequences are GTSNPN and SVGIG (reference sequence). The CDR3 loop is CAWDRTGEETQYF. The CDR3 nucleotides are TGTGCCTGGGACCGGACAGGGGAAGAGACCCAGTACTTC.

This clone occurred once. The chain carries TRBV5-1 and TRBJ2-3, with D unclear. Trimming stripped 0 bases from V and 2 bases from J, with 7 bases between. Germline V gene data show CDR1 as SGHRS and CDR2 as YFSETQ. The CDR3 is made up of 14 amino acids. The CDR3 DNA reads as TGCGCCAGCAGCTTGGAAAGCAACACAGATACGCAGTATTTT. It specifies CASSLESNTDTQYF.

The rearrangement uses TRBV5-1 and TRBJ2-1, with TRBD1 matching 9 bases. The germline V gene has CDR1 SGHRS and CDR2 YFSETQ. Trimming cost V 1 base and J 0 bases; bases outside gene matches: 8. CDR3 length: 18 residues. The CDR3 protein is CASSLLWTGESSYNEQFF. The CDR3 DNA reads TGCGCCAGCAGCTTGTTATGGACAGGGGAATCCTCCTACAATGAGCAGTTCTTC.